This T cell receptor (beta chain) emerged from a study of blood T cells in healthy people across ages. Comments on this clonotype: Its antigen is still unknown.

V shed 5 bases and J 0 bases; nucleotides not matched to a gene: 4. The CDR3 has 15 amino acids. Germline V gene sequence: CDR1 DFQATT, CDR2 SNEGSKA (reference sequence). Study-level findings and limits: Long-lived donors exceeded aged donors in naive CD4+ cells and diversity. Unsorted PBMCs blocked a conclusive comparison of naive and antigen-experienced cells. There was a strong correlation between TCR beta diversity and naive T cell percentage.

Next came a second PCR, run for about 6 to 11 cycles, which used a sample-barcoded 5' primer along with a J-beta primer mix. TCRdb processed the 5' RACE reads anew with MiXCR; each CDR3 protein has one entry. The table shows 700,000 to 850,000 distinct CDR3 sequences, with around 36% occurring only once. This receptor was taken from a man between 18 and 35 years old in good health. The rearrangement links TRBV20-1 to TRBJ2-2; 9 positions agree with TRBD1. The sequencing sample was made of blood. In nucleotides, the CDR3 is TGCAGTGCTGAGGGGGACAGGGCGAACACCGGGGAGCTGTTTTTT. Translation: CSAEGDRANTGELFF.